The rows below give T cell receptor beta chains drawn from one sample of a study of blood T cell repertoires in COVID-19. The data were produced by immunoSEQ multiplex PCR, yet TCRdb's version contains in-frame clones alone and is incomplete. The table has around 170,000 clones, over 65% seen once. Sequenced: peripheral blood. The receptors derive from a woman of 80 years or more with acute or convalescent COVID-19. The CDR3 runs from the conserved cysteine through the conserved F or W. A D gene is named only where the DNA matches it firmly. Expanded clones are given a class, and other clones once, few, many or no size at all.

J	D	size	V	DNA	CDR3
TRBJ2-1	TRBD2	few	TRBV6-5	TGTGCCAGCAGTCTACTAGCGGGACCCTACAATGAGCAGTTCTTC	CASSLLAGPYNEQFF
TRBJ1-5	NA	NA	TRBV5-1	TGCGCCAGCAGCTTGGTTCCGGGGGTCAATCAGCCCCAGCATTTT	CASSLVPGVNQPQHF
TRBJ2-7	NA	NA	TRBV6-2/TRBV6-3	TGTGCCAGCAGCTCTAGAAGCGAGCAGTACTTC	CASSSRSEQYF
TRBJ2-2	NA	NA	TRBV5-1	TGCGCCAGCAGCTACAGGGGGGAGCTGTTTTTT	CASSYRGELFF
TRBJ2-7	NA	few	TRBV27	TGTGCCAGCAGTATAACCGGGTCCTTCTACGAGCAGTACTTC	CASSITGSFYEQYF
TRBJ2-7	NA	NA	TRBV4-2	TGTGCCAGCAGCCAAGATCGGGGTCACGAGCAGTACTTC	CASSQDRGHEQYF
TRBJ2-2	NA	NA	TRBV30	TGTGCCTGCTCCCCCGACAGGAACACCGGGGAGCTGTTTTTT	CACSPDRNTGELFF
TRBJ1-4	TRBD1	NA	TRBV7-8	TGTGCCAGCAGGAAGACCCAGGGGGCTAATGAAAAACTGTTTTTT	CASRKTQGANEKLFF
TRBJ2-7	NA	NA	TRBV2	TGTGCCAGCGAGGGTCTTGAACTCCTCTACGAGCAGTACTTC	CASEGLELLYEQYF
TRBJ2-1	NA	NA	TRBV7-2	TGTGCCAGCAGCCCCATAGCGCATAACAATGAGCAGTTCTTC	CASSPIAHNNEQFF
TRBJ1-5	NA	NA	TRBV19	TGTGCCACTGATCAGGGGAGGGATCAGCCCCAGCATTTT	CATDQGRDQPQHF